These 23 T cell receptor beta chains came from one sample sequenced in a study of shared clonotypes between healthy human individuals. Method: immunoSEQ multiplex PCR; TCRdb's copy keeps in-frame clones and lacks some. The sample contains over a million clones, 96% of which appear only once. Specimen: naive CD4+ T cells sorted from blood. Noted subset: CD45RA+ positively selected. The receptors shown here come from a young man in good health.

The V call is TRBV27, the J call TRBJ2-7; 13 nucleotides agree with TRBD2. Germline V gives CDR1 MNHEY, CDR2 SMNVEV (reference sequence). The junction had 8 bases not matched to a gene; V was cut back by 7 bases and J by 2 bases. The CDR3 is made up of 16 amino acids. The CDR3 here is CASTPGTSGVTYEQYF. The CDR3 nucleotides are TGTGCCAGCACCCCCGGGACTAGCGGGGTTACCTACGAGCAGTACTTC.

The chain links TRBV29-1 to TRBJ2-1, with D possibly being TRBD2 (5 bases). The CDR3 is 12 amino acids. Trimming left V 5 bases short and J 5 bases short, with 10 bases between. Germline-derived CDR1 and CDR2 are SQVTM and ANQGSEA. The CDR3, as DNA: TGCAGCGTTATCAGCGGAGACAATGAGCAGTTCTTC. It codes for CSVISGDNEQFF.

V is TRBV14 and J is TRBJ2-7; D call uncertain. The CDR3 totals 11 residues. Germline loops: CDR1 SGHDN, CDR2 FVKESK. Trimming took 1 base from V and 6 from J, leaving 4 bases between them. Here the CDR3 DNA reads TGTGCCAGCAGCCAAGTTGTCGAGCAGTACTTC. Its translation is CASSQVVEQYF.

The chain couples TRBV14 to TRBJ2-2; D remains unclear. V lost 0 bases to trimming and J lost 3 bases, with 8 bases between them. Looked up from germline, CDR1 is SGHDN and CDR2 is FVKESK. The CDR3 is 15 amino acids. CDR3 sequence reads: CASSQDTPYTGELFF. The CDR3 DNA sequence: TGTGCCAGCAGCCAAGACACCCCGTACACCGGGGAGCTGTTTTTT.

DNA for the CDR3: TGCGCCAGCAGTGAGCTAGGAGGGGCCAAAAACATTCAGTACTTC. It specifies CASSELGGAKNIQYF. The chain couples TRBV10-2 to TRBJ2-4, with D tentatively TRBD2 (6 bases). Trimming took 2 bases from V and 1 from J, leaving 9 bases between them. CDR3 size: 15 residues. Germline V lookup: CDR1 WSHSY, CDR2 SAAADI.

The gene calls are TRBV29-1 and TRBJ1-4; D ambiguous. Germline V gene lookup returns CDR1 SQVTM and CDR2 ANQGSEA. The CDR3 is 12 amino acids. V was shortened by 7 bases and J by 7 bases, with 13 bases between the two germline ends. For the CDR3, the DNA is TGCAGCGCCGCGGACGGGAGTGAAAAACTGTTTTTT. It is translated as CSAADGSEKLFF.

V gene TRBV2 combines with J gene TRBJ1-6; TRBD1 might be the D (6 bases). This CDR3 is built from 13 residues. The V and J ends lost 6 bases and 9 bases respectively, with 12 bases between them. Germline loops: CDR1 SNHLY, CDR2 FYNNEI. The CDR3 sequence: CASSREGVSPLHF. As DNA, the CDR3 is TGTGCCAGCAGCCGCGAGGGGGTTTCACCCCTCCACTTT.

The chain has TRBV10-3 and TRBJ2-2; TRBD2 agrees at 8 bases. Unmatched junction bases numbered 10, after V lost 6 bases and J lost 4 bases. CDR1 and CDR2 from the germline V gene are ENHRY and SYGVKD. The CDR3 is 16 residues long. The CDR3 coding sequence is TGTGCCATCAGCCAGACGAGCGGGAGACCCACCGGGGAGCTGTTTTTT. As protein: CAISQTSGRPTGELFF.

V is TRBV29-1 and J is TRBJ2-2; D is possibly TRBD1 or TRBD2 (5 bases each). The CDR3 has 12 amino acids. V lost 5 bases and J lost 7, with 11 bases in between. The germline V gene has CDR1 SQVTM and CDR2 ANQGSEA. CDR3 region: CSVRGGNGELFF. CDR3 coding DNA: TGCAGCGTTCGTGGGGGTAACGGGGAGCTGTTTTTT.

The V gene is TRBV7-9, the J gene TRBJ2-7; D possibly corresponds to TRBD2 (6 bases). Per the germline V gene, CDR1 is SEHNR and CDR2 is FQNEAQ (reference sequence). This CDR3 is 12 amino acids long. Trimming pared 9 bases from V and 7 bases from J, leaving 16 bases between. The CDR3 bases are TGTGCCAGTTCCCTTACGGCGGGGGAGCAGTACTTC. Its translation is CASSLTAGEQYF.

The chain carries TRBV4-2 and TRBJ1-3; D call uncertain. Germline V CDR1 and CDR2: LGHNA, YNFKEQ. Trimming stripped 0 bases from V and 0 bases from J, with 6 bases between. The CDR3 has 15 residues. The CDR3 DNA follows: TGTGCCAGCAGCCAAGAAGGTGGCTCTGGAAACACCATATATTTT. Its translation is CASSQEGGSGNTIYF.

V gene TRBV5-5 combines with J gene TRBJ1-2, with no clear D. CDR3 size: 16 residues. Trimming removed 0 bases from V and 3 bases from J, with 15 bases in between. Germline V gene lookup returns CDR1 SGHKS and CDR2 YYEKEE (reference sequence). CDR3 in DNA: TGTGCCAGCAGCTTGGAATTGAAGCGTCGGCACTATGGCTACACCTTC. Its translation: CASSLELKRRHYGYTF.

The chain carries TRBV7-9 and TRBJ1-1; D gene ambiguous. The CDR3 length is 11 residues. Germline V gene data show CDR1 as SEHNR and CDR2 as FQNEAQ (reference sequence). The V gene lost 5 bases and the J gene lost 6 bases, with 7 bases spanning the gap. The CDR3 loop is CASSPSAEAFF. The CDR3 region has the DNA TGTGCCAGCAGCCCGAGTGCTGAAGCTTTCTTT.

The chain has TRBV18 and TRBJ2-7; 7 bases line up with TRBD2. Unmatched junction bases numbered 4, after V lost 1 base and J lost 7 bases. This CDR3 contains 13 residues. Germline-derived CDR1 and CDR2 are KGHSH and LQKENI. Here the CDR3 reads CASSPRGGGEQYF. In DNA form, the CDR3 reads TGTGCCAGCTCACCACGGGGGGGAGGAGAGCAGTACTTC.

As to this clone: Other nucleotide sequences from this sample produce the same CDR3. This chain uses TRBV5-1 with TRBJ2-5; D call uncertain. Germline V lookup: CDR1 SGHRS, CDR2 YFSETQ. The V end was cut by 0 bases, the J end by 3 bases, with 9 bases between. The CDR3 loop spans 14 amino acids. CDR3 protein: CASSLGGIEETQYF. The CDR3 DNA reads as TGCGCCAGCAGCTTGGGCGGAATAGAAGAGACCCAGTACTTC.

This chain links TRBV15 with TRBJ1-1; D remains unclear. Looked up from germline, CDR1 is LNHNV and CDR2 is YYDKDF (reference sequence). Trimming left V 0 bases short and J 0 bases short, with 5 bases between. The length of the CDR3 is 14 residues. Written as DNA, the CDR3 is TGTGCCACCAGCAGAGATGGTCTGAACACTGAAGCTTTCTTT. Its protein product is CATSRDGLNTEAFF.

In its sample, this clone was seen once. The chain has TRBV2 and TRBJ2-1; tentatively, D is TRBD2 (6 bases). Germline CDR1 and CDR2: SNHLY and FYNNEI. The CDR3 contains 13 residues. V lost 6 bases and J lost 5, with 11 bases in between. CDR3 nucleotide sequence: TGTGCCAGCAGCGGACTATCGAACAATGAGCAGTTCTTC. Translated: CASSGLSNNEQFF.

J is TRBJ2-7 and V is TRBV29-1; the D call may be TRBD1 or TRBD2 (5 bases each). Trimming removed 4 bases at V and 1 base at J, with 17 bases between. The CDR3 spans 15 residues. CDR1 and CDR2 (germline): SQVTM, ANQGSEA. In DNA form, the CDR3 reads TGCAGCGTTGCCGATCTGGGGGTAGGGTCCTACGAGCAGTACTTC. It is translated as CSVADLGVGSYEQYF.

J is TRBJ2-4 and V is TRBV6-1; 11 bases match TRBD2. With V trimmed by 3 bases and J by 6 bases, 4 bases remained unmatched. Per germline, CDR1 MNHNS and CDR2 SASEGT. CDR3 length equals 15 residues. The CDR3 here is CASSEPGLAANIQYF. The CDR3 DNA follows: TGTGCCAGCAGTGAGCCGGGACTAGCGGCAAACATTCAGTACTTC.

The CDR3 protein is CASKREAYEQYF. The CDR3 nucleotides read TGTGCCAGCAAGCGGGAGGCCTACGAGCAGTACTTC. The chain couples TRBV2 to TRBJ2-7; TRBD2 agrees at 9 bases. The CDR3 runs 12 residues. The ends lost 7 bases at V and 2 bases at J; junction bases unmatched: 0. Germline V gives CDR1 SNHLY, CDR2 FYNNEI. Full variable domain (remainder filled in from reference TRBV2 and TRBJ2-7): EPEVTQTPSHQVTQMGQEVILRCVPISNHLYFYWYRQILGQKVEFLVSFYNNEISEKSEIFDDQFSVERPDGSNFTLKIRSTKLEDSAMYFCASKREAYEQYFGPGTRLTVT.

DNA of the CDR3: TGTGCCAGCAGTGAAGGAACATCTTTCTTT. This translates into CASSEGTSFF. The chain recombines TRBV2 with TRBJ1-1; D is unclear. Trimming pared 1 base from V and 12 bases from J, leaving 6 bases between. The germline CDR1 and CDR2 sequences are SNHLY and FYNNEI. The CDR3 runs 10 residues.

CDR3 loop: CAIRSYGAGDEQYF. The CDR3, as DNA: TGTGCCATCAGGTCCTATGGGGCTGGCGACGAGCAGTACTTC. The V and J genes are TRBV10-3 and TRBJ2-7, with D possibly TRBD1 on 5 matching bases. This CDR3 has 14 amino acids. The V end lost 6 bases, the J end lost 5 bases, and 17 bases lay between the germline ends. The V gene's germline CDR1 is ENHRY and CDR2 SYGVKD.

The chain carries TRBV11-2 and TRBJ2-2; D uncertain. Looked up from germline, CDR1 is SGHAT and CDR2 is FQNNGV. The CDR3 consists of 15 residues. V lost 5 bases and J 3 bases, leaving 13 bases between the germline ends. CDR3 in amino acids: CASSRSEEYTGELFF. The CDR3 DNA is TGTGCCAGCAGCCGATCCGAGGAGTACACCGGGGAGCTGTTTTTT.